This TCR beta chain was recorded in a study of T cells in Graves' hyperthyroidism and ophthalmopathy. This CDR3 has 16 amino acids. Germline lookup yields CDR1 SEHNR and CDR2 FQNEAQ (reference sequence). A note on this clonotype: An end of the junction does not agree with germline; a read error may underlie this.

Regions amplified from RNA transcripts were the TCR beta CDR3 regions. RT-PCR in the first round (using the HTBI primer set) targeted the TCR CDR3. TCRdb reprocessed the multiplex PCR reads with MiXCR, giving one entry per CDR3 protein. The sample records over 700,000 distinct CDR3 sequences, 30% to 40% being singletons. The receptor's source is a woman aged 40 to 50 with Graves' hyperthyroidism. The chain carries TRBV7-9 and TRBJ2-7; D unclear. Sequencing input: blood. In nucleotides, the CDR3 is TGCGCCAGCAGCCAAGGTAGGACGCTCTTGTCCTACGAGCAGTACTTC. Its protein product is CASSQGRTLLSYEQYF. The variable domain in full, completed from reference TRBV7-9 and TRBJ2-7, reads DTGVSQNPRHKITKRGQNVTFRCDPISEHNRLYWYRQTLGQGPEFLTYFQNEAQLEKSRLLSDRFSAERPKGSFSTLEIQRTEQGDSAMYLCASSQGRTLLSYEQYFGPGTRLTVT.